This T cell receptor (beta chain) was recorded in a study of blood T cell repertoires in COVID-19. Looked up from germline, CDR1 is ENHRY and CDR2 is SYGVKD. V lost 4 bases, J lost 5 bases, and 8 bases lay in between. The CDR3 contains 12 residues. The data were produced by immunoSEQ multiplex PCR, yet TCRdb's version contains in-frame clones alone and is incomplete. Counted here are 250,000 or so clones, roughly 86% occurring once; the ten biggest clones make up more than 6.5%. The receptor was isolated from a woman between 65 and 79 years old with active or convalescent COVID-19. Sequenced sample: peripheral blood. The chain has TRBV10-3 and TRBJ1-1; D not certain. CDR3 loop: CAISALETEAFF. DNA for the CDR3: TGTGCCATCAGTGCTCTGGAGACTGAAGCTTTCTTT.